This T cell receptor beta chain is drawn from a study of metastatic and nonmetastatic thyroid tumors. Study at large: From malignant and benign thyroid patients, repertoires in blood and in tumor or nodule tissue were compared. Study-wide findings and caveats: Versus benign nodules, malignant thyroid tumors reportedly had significantly higher TCR beta diversity, in blood and tumor.

Until they underwent thyroid surgery, no patient had received any treatment. A word on this clone: Its antigen is undetermined.

V was trimmed by 3 bases and J by 6 bases, leaving 6 bases between them. The CDR3 has 12 residues. Germline CDR1 is MDHEN and CDR2 is SYDVKM. In the original analysis: It was from CDR3 differences across clinicopathological groups that a distant-metastasis classifier for papillary thyroid cancer was built. TCRdb used MiXCR to call clones anew from the PCR reads. The V and J calls reflect TCRdb's pipeline rather than the authors' work. The table lists some 15,000 clones, 25% to 30% of them singletons. What was sequenced was tumor tissue. This TCR was recovered from a male donor with papillary thyroid cancer or a benign thyroid nodule (not recorded which). Some clones in this sample may be carry-over from other donors' samples. The chain carries TRBV28 and TRBJ2-1, with D uncertain. The chain's CDR3 is CASSLWCNEQFF. CDR3 nucleotide sequence: TGTGCCAGCAGTTTGTGGTGCAATGAGCAGTTCTTC.